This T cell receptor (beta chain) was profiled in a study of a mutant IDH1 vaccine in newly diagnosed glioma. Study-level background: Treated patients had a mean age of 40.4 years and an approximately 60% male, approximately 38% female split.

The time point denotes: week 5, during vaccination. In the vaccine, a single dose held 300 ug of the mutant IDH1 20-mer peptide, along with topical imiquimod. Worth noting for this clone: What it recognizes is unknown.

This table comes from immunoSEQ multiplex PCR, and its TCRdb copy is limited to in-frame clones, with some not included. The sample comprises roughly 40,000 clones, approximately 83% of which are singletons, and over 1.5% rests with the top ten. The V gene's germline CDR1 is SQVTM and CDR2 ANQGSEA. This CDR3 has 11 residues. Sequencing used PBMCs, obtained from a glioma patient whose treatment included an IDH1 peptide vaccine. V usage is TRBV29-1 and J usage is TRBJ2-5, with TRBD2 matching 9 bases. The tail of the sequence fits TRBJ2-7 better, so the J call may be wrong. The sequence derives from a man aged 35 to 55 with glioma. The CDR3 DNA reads TGCAGCGCTTTTAGCGGGAGCGAGCAGTACTTC. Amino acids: CSAFSGSEQYF.